Below, one T cell receptor beta chain is given with its context. Method: immunoSEQ multiplex PCR; TCRdb's copy keeps in-frame clones and lacks some. The sample lists about 130,000 clones; about 93% were seen once. CDR3 length: 14 residues. V was pared by 7 bases and J by 0 bases, with 12 bases between. CDR1 and CDR2 from the germline V gene are SNHLY and FYNNEI. The record originates from a study of control samples from healthy donors and cancer patients. The sequence came from a man aged 55-75 years with colorectal cancer. Sequenced: PBMCs. This chain links TRBV2 with TRBJ1-1; D is possibly TRBD1 (5 bases). CDR3 loop: CASTYRSLNTEAFF. The CDR3 nucleotides read TGTGCCAGCACATACAGGTCCTTGAACACTGAAGCTTTCTTT.